The 10 T cell receptor beta chains in this list originate from one sample, sequenced in a study of chemoradiotherapy in HPV16-positive cancers. Sequencing used immunoSEQ multiplex PCR; TCRdb keeps in-frame clones, though not all of them. Of approximately 14,000 clones in the sample, roughly 73% are singletons; the top ten hold approximately 1.3%. This specimen was acquired from a patient who underwent chemoradiotherapy. These receptors were obtained from a human donor with HPV-associated anogenital cancer.

V and J are TRBV6-6 and TRBJ2-4; the match to TRBD1 covers 8 bases. The V gene end was trimmed by 5 bases and the J gene end by 9 bases; junction bases not matched to a gene: 12. This CDR3 comprises 15 residues. The germline V gene encodes CDR1 MNHNY and CDR2 SVGAGI (reference sequence). CDR3 DNA sequence: TGTGCCAGCAGTCCGCCAGGGGGCCCTTTTGGCATTCAGTACTTC. Protein product: CASSPPGGPFGIQYF.

For this clone: At one end, the junction sequence differs from germline, possibly due to a read error. The genes are TRBV7-7 and TRBJ2-2; weak D call: TRBD2 (6 bases). Germline CDR1 is SSHAT and CDR2 is FNYEAQ (reference sequence). This CDR3 is 13 amino acids long. CDR3 in amino acids: CASSSGRPGELFF. In DNA form, the CDR3 reads TGTGCTAGCAGTTCCGGGAGACCCGGGGAGCTGTTTTTT.

The chain employs TRBV6-4 and TRBJ2-3; D might be TRBD2 (6 bases). V was pared by 2 bases and J by 6 bases, with 15 bases between. CDR3 size: 15 residues. Germline CDR1 reads MRHNA; CDR2 reads SNTAGT. DNA of the CDR3: TGTGCCAGCAGTGACCGACCAGCAGGGACTGATACGCAGTATTTT. Encoded protein: CASSDRPAGTDTQYF.

This chain links TRBV7-8 with TRBJ2-1, with D tentatively TRBD2 (6 bases). The V gene's germline CDR1 is SGHVS and CDR2 FQNEAQ. This CDR3 contains 16 residues. Trimming removed 1 base from V and 0 bases from J, with 10 bases in between. CDR3 bases: TGTGCCAGCAGCTTAGGGAGGGCTAGCTCCTACAATGAGCAGTTCTTC. This gives the protein CASSLGRASSYNEQFF.

This clone is medium-sized by share. The chain has TRBV6-6 and TRBJ1-6, with a tentative D call TRBD1 (5 bases). With 7 bases removed from V and 8 bases from J, the gap between germline ends came to 15 bases. The length of the CDR3 is 14 residues. The germline gives CDR1 MNHNY, CDR2 SVGAGI (reference sequence). CDR3 nucleotide sequence: TGTGCCAGCACTACCCGGGGGACGGATTCACCCCTCCACTTT. Protein: CASTTRGTDSPLHF.

This rearrangement joins TRBV6-5 to TRBJ2-7; the match to TRBD1 covers 8 bases. The germline V gene has CDR1 MNHEY and CDR2 SVGAGI. The CDR3 sequence is 15 residues long. J gave up 3 bases and V 6 bases, and 10 bases lay outside the gene matches. CDR3 sequence (DNA): TGTGCCAGCAGATCACAGGGGGAGTGGTTCTACGAGCAGTACTTC. Amino acid sequence: CASRSQGEWFYEQYF.

This clone was counted only a few times. The genes are TRBV6-1 and TRBJ2-1; a possible D gene is TRBD2 (5 bases). This CDR3 has 15 amino acids. Per germline, CDR1 MNHNS and CDR2 SASEGT. The V gene lost 7 bases and the J gene lost 5 bases, with 18 bases spanning the gap. CDR3 in amino acids: CASTGKRTVNNEQFF. CDR3 sequence (DNA): TGTGCCAGCACGGGAAAGCGTACTGTCAACAATGAGCAGTTCTTC.

The chain couples TRBV7-3 to TRBJ1-1, with D possibly being TRBD1 (5 bases). The germline V gene has CDR1 SGHTA and CDR2 FQGTGA. V dropped 4 bases and J dropped 1 base, with 7 bases sitting between them. This CDR3 is 13 amino acids long. The CDR3 DNA sequence: TGTGCCAGCAGCTCAGGGCAGAACACTGAAGCTTTCTTT. Its translation is CASSSGQNTEAFF. Based on the CDR3 plus reference TRBV7-3 and TRBJ1-1, the full variable domain is GAGVSQTPSNKVTEKGKYVELRCDPISGHTALYWYRQSLGQGPEFLIYFQGTGAADDSGLPNDRFFAVRPEGSVSTLKIQRTERGDSAVYLCASSSGQNTEAFFGQGTRLTVV.

Only a few counts were recorded for this clone. The chain has TRBV27 and TRBJ1-1; 12 bases line up with TRBD1. V gave up 5 bases and J gave up 6 bases; unmatched junction bases: 7. There are 15 residues in the CDR3. The germline gives CDR1 MNHEY, CDR2 SMNVEV (reference sequence). CDR3 protein: CASSAGQGALSEAFF. For the CDR3, the DNA is TGTGCCAGCAGTGCGGGACAGGGGGCGTTGTCTGAAGCTTTCTTT.

V usage is TRBV9 and J usage is TRBJ1-1; no firm D call. Germline lookup yields CDR1 SGDLS and CDR2 YYNGEE. This CDR3 is 14 amino acids long. V gave up 4 bases and J gave up 5 bases, with 15 bases separating them. The CDR3 is CASSPRNRGTEAFF. Written as DNA, the CDR3 is TGTGCCAGCAGCCCCCGGAACAGAGGGACTGAAGCTTTCTTT.